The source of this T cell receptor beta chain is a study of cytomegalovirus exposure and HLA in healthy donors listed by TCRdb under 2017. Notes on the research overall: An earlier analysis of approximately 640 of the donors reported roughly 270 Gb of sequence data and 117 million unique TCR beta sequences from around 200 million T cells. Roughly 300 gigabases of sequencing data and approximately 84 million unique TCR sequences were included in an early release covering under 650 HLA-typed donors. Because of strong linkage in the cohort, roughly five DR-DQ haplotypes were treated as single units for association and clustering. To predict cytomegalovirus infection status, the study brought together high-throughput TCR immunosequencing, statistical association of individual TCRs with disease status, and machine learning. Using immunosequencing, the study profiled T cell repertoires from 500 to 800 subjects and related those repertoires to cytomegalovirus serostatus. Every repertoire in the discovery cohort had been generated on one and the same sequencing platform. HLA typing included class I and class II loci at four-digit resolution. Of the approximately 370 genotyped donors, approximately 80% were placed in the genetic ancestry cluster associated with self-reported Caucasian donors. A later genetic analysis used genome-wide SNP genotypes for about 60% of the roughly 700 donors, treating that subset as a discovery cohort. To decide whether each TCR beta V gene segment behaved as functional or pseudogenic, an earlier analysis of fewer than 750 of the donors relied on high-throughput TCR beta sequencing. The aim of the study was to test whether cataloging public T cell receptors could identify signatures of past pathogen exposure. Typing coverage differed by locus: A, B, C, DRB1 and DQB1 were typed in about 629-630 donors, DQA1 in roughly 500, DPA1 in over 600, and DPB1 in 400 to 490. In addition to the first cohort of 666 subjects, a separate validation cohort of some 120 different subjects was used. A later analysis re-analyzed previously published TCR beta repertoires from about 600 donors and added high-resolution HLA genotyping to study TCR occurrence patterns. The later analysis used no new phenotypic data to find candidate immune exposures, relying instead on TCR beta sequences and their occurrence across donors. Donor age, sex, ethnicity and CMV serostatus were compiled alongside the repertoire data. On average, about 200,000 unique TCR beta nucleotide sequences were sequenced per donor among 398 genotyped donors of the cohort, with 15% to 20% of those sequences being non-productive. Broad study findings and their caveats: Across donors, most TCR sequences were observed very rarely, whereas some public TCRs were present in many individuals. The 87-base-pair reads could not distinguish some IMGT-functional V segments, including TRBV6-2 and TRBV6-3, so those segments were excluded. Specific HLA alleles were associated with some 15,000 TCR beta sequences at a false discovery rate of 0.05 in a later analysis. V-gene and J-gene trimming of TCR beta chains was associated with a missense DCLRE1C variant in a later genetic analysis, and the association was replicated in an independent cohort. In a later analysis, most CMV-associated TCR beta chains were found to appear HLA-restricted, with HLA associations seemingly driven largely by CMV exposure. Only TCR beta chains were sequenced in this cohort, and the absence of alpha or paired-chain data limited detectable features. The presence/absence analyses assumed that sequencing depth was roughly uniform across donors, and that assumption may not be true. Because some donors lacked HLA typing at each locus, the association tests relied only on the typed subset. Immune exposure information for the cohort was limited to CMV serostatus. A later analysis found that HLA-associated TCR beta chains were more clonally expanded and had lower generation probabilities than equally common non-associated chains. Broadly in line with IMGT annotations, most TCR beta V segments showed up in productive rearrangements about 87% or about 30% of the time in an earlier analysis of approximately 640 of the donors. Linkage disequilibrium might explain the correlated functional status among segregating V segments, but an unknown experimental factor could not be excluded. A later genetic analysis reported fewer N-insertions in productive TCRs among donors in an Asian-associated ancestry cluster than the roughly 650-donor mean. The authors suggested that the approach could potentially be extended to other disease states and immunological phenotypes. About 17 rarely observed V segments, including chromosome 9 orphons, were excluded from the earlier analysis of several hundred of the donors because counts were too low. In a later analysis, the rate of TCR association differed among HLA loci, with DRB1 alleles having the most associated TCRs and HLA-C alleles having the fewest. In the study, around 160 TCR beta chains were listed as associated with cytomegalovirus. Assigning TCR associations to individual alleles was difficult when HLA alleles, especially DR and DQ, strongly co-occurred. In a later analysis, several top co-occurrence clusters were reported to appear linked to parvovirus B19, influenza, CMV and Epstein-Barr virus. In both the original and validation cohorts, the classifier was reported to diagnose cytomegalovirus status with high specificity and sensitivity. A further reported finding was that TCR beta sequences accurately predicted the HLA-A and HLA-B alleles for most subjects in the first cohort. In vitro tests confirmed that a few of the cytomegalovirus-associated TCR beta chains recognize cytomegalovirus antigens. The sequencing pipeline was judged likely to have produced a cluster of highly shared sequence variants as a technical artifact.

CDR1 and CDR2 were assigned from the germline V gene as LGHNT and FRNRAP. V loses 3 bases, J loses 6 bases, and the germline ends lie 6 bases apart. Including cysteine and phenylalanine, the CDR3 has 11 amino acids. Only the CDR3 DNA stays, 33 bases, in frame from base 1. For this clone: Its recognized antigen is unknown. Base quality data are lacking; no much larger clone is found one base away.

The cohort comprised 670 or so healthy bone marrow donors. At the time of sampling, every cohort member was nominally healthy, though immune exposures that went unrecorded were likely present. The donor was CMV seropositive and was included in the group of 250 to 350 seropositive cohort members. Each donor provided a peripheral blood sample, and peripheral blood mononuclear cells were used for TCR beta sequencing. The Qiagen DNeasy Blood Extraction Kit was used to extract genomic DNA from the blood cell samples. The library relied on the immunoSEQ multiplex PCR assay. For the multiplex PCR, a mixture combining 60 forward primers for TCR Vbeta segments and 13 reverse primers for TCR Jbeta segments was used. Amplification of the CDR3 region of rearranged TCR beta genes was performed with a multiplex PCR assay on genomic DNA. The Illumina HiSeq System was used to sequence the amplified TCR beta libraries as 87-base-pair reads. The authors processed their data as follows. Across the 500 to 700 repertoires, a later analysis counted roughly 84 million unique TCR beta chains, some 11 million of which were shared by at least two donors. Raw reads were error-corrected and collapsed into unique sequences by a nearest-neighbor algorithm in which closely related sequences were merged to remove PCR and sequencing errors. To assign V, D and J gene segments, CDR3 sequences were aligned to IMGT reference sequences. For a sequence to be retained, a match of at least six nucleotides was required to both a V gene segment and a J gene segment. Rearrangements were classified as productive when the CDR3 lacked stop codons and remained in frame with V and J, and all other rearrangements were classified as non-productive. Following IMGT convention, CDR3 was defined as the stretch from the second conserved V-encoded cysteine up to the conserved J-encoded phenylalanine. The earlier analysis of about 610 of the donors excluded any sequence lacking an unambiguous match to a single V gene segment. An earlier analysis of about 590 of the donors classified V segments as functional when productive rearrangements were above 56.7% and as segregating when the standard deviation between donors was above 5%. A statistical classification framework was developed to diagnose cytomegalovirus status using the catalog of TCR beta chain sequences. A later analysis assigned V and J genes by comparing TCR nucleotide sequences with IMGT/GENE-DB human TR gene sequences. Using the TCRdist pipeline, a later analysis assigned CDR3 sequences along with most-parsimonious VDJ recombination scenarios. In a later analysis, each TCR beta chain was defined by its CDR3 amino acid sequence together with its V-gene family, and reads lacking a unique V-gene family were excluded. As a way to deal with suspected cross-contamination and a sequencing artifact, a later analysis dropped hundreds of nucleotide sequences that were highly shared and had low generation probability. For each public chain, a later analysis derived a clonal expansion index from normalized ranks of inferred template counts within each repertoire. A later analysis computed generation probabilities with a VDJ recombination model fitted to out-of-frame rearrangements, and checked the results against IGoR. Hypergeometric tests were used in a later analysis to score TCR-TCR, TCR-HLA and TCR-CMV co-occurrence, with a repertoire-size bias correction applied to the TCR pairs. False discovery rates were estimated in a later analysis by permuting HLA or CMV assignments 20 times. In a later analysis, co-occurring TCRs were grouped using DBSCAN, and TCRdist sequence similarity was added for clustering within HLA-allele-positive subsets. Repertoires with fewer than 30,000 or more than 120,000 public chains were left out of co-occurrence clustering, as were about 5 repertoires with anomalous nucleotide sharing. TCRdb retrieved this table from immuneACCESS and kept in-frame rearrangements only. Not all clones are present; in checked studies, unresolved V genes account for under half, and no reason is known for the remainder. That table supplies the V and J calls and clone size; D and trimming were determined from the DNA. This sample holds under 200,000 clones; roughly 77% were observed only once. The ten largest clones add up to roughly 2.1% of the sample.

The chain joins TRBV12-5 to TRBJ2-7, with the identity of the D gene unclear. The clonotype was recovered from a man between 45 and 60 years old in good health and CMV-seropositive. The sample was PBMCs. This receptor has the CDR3 CASGLAREQYF. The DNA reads TGTGCTAGTGGTTTAGCACGCGAGCAGTACTTC.